The entry below describes one TCR beta chain. This clone occurred once. The target of this receptor is not known. Qualities for individual bases were not recorded, and no much larger clone is one base off. In the paper's terms, the time point label means: baseline before first vaccination. Vaccinee samples were obtained from the UK trials COV001 and COV002, which included a single-blind randomized controlled phase 2/3 trial of AZD1222 (ChAdOx1 nCoV-19) in healthy adults. For TCRbeta chain sequencing, PBMC samples were collected from trial participants at day 0 and at day 28 after the second dose. The sample comes from a study of T cell responses to AZD1222 COVID-19 vaccine (dated by TCRdb to the early 2020s). Study-wide context: AZD1222 recipients whose second dose came at about 4 weeks and those whose second dose came at about 12 weeks were combined into one group, since spike-specific TCR depth and breadth did not differ between the two schedules. TCR sequencing covered approximately 230 trial participants: 207 given two doses of AZD1222 and about 26 given two doses of MenACWY control vaccine. Trial participants were enrolled into age subgroups of 18-55, 56-69 and 70-plus years, which contained about 150, 28 and 57 TCR-sequenced participants, respectively. Overall results and qualifications from the work: Vaccine-associated CD4 TCRs spanned the whole spike protein, with dominant responses in regions 160-218 and 743-854. Spike-specific TCR breadth and depth rose significantly after two AZD1222 doses compared with day 0 and with MenACWY recipients. No day 14 peak-response samples were available, so repertoires were characterized only after the peak T cell response. Most participants were white British and females outnumbered males, and the authors suggested that clonal diversity may have been underestimated. Only five to seven AZD1222 recipients were SARS-CoV-2 seropositive at baseline, limiting conclusions about previously exposed vaccinees. Reportedly, close to half of the unique spike-specific TCRs recognized epitopes lying outside the regions that are mutated in the B.1.351 and B.1.1.7 variants. In the small 56-69-year group, the increase in depth fell short of significance, most likely because of low power.

The trim is 4 bases for V and 0 bases for J, with a gap of 11 bases between the germline ends. The germline V gene (reference sequence) specifies SEHNR as CDR1 and FQNEAQ as CDR2. Taken from cysteine to phenylalanine, the CDR3 has 15 residues. Left in the record is the CDR3 DNA by itself, 45 bases read in frame from the first base. The CDR3 regions of human TCRbeta chains were analyzed by immunosequencing. The published analysis was carried out like this. TCRs in the repertoires were matched against a reference library of SARS-CoV-2-specific TCRs that had been generated with the MIRA antigen-specificity platform. Breadth was defined as the fraction of unique TCRs that were SARS-CoV-2-associated, and depth was defined as the fraction of total T cells that were SARS-CoV-2-associated. Using the MIRA data, each spike-specific TCR was mapped to the spike region that the TCR reacts to and placed in a CD4 or CD8 class. Log10-transformed breadth and depth values were compared by one-way ANOVA with Sidak's multiple comparisons tests. Not all clones reach the TCRdb copy of this immuneACCESS table, which keeps in-frame sequences only. Checked studies attribute under half of the gap to unresolved V genes and leave the rest unexplained. The V and J calls and clone size are taken from that table; D and trimming were inferred from the DNA. The sample has over 85,000 clones on record, around 82% of them singletons. The top ten clones comprise 4% to 5% of the sample.

The receptor chain draws on TRBV7-9 and TRBJ2-3; TRBD1 is a possible D gene, resting on 6 matching bases. The material was peripheral blood, obtained on day 0 of AZD1222 vaccination. The receptor was derived from an adult in good health. The DNA is TGTGCCAGCAGCTCCGACAGGTTTAGCACAGATACGCAGTATTTT. The encoded protein is CASSSDRFSTDTQYF.